This TCR beta chain comes out of a study of response to subunit inactivated influenza vaccine. Study-wide findings and caveats: A suggestion made by the authors is that each seasonal influenza vaccination recruits few new T cells.

This clonotype has only a few counts. The antigen is not known. A single record per CDR3 protein comes from TCRdb applying MiXCR to the RT-PCR reads. The table lists some 160,000 distinct CDR3 sequences, about a tenth of them singletons. V lost 7 bases to trimming and J lost 3 bases, with 13 bases between them. Germline V gene sequence: CDR1 MDHEN, CDR2 SYDVKM. The length of the CDR3 is 15 residues. Sequencing used non-naive T cells sorted from PBMCs, obtained 45 days after vaccination. The TCR sequence derives from a man in his fifties who received an inactivated influenza vaccine. This rearrangement joins TRBV28 to TRBJ2-6; a possible D gene is TRBD2 (5 bases). The CDR3 protein is CASNREGGGANVLTF. CDR3 DNA: TGTGCCAGCAATCGTGAAGGAGGTGGGGCCAACGTCCTGACTTTC.